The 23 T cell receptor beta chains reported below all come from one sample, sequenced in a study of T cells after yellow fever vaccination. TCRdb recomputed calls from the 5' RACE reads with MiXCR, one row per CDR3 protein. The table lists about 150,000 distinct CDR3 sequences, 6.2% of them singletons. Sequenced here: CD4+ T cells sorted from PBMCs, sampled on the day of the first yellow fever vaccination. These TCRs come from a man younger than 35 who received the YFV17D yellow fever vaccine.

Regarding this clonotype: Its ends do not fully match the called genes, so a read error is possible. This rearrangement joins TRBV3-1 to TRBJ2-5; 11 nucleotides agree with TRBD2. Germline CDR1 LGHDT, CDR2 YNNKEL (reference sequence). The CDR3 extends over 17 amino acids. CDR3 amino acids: CAGSQLLAGAQGETQYF. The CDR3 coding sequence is TGTGCCGGCAGCCAACTACTAGCGGGGGCCCAGGGGGAGACCCAGTACTTC.

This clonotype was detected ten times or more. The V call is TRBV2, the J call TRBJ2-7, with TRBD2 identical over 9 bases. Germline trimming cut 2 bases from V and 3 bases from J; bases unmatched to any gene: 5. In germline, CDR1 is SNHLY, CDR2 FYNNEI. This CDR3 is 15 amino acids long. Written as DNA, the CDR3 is TGTGCCAGCAGTGAAAGCCCAGCGGGGGGCTACGAGCAGTACTTC. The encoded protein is CASSESPAGGYEQYF.

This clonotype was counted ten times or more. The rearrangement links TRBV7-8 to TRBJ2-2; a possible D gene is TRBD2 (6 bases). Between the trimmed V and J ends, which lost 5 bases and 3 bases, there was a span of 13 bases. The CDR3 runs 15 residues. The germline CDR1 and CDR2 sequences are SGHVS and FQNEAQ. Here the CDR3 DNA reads TGTGCCAGCAGCCGGAGGGGTCGGGACACCGGGGAGCTGTTTTTT. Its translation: CASSRRGRDTGELFF. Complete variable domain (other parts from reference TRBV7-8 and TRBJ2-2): GAGVSQSPRYKVAKRGQDVALRCDPISGHVSLFWYQQALGQGPEFLTYFQNEAQLDKSGLPSDRFFAERPEGSVSTLKIQRTQQEDSAVYLCASSRRGRDTGELFFGEGSRLTVL.

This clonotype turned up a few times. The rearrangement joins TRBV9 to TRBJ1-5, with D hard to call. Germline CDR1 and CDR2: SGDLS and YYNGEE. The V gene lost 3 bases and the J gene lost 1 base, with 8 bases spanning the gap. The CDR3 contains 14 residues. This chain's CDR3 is CASSAPPSNQPQHF. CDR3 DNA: TGTGCCAGCAGCGCCCCCCCAAGCAATCAGCCCCAGCATTTT.

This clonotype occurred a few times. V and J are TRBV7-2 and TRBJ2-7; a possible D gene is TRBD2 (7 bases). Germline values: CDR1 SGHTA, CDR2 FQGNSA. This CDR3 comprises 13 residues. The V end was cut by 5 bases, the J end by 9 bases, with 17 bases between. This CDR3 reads CASSVTEGGGQYF. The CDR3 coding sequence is TGTGCCAGCAGCGTCACAGAGGGGGGGGGGCAGTACTTC.

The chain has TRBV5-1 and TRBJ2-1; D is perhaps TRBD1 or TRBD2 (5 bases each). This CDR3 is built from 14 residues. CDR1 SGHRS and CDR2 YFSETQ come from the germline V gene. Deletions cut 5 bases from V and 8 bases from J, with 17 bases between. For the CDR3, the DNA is TGCGCCAGCAGTCAGATGACAAGGGACGATGAGCAGTTCTTC. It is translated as CASSQMTRDDEQFF. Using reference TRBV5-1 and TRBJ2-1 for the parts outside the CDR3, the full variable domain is KAGVTQTPRYLIKTRGQQVTLSCSPISGHRSVSWYQQTPGQGLQFLFEYFSETQRNKGNFPGRFSGRQFSNSRSEMNVSTLELGDSALYLCASSQMTRDDEQFFGPGTRLTVL.

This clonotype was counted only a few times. The CDR3 region has the DNA TGTGCCAGCAGCTTGGTTGGAGGGGCTGAAGCTTTCTTT. Translation gives CASSLVGGAEAFF. The genes are TRBV5-5 and TRBJ1-1; D may be TRBD1 (5 bases). Germline CDR1 is SGHKS and CDR2 is YYEKEE (reference sequence). The CDR3 extends over 13 amino acids. V gave up 0 bases and J gave up 6 bases, with 9 bases separating them.

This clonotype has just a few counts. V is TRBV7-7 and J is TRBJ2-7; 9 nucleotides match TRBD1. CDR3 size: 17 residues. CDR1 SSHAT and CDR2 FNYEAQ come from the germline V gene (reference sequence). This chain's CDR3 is CASSLPIRDRASYEQYV. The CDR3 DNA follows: TGTGCTAGCAGCTTACCGATCCGGGACAGGGCTTCATACGAGCAGTACGTC.

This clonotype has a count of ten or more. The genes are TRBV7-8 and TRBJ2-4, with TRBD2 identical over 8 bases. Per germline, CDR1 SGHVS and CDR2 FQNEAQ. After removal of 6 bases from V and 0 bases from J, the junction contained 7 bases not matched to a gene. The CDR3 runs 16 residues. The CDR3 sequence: CASRAGGDLAKNIQYF. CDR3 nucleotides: TGTGCCAGCAGGGCGGGAGGCGATCTAGCCAAAAACATTCAGTACTTC.

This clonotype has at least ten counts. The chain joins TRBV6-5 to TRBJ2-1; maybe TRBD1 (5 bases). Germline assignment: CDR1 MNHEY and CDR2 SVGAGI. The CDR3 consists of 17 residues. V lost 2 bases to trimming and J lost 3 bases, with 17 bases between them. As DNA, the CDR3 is TGTGCCAGCAGTTACCCAAGGTCAGGGAAGAGCTACAATGAGCAGTTCTTC. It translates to CASSYPRSGKSYNEQFF.

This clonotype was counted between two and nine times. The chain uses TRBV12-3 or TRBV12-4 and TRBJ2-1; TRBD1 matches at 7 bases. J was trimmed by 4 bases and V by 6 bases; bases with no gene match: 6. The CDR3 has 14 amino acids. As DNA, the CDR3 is TGTGCCAGCAGGCGGTCGGGACAGTACAATGAGCAGTTCTTC. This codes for CASRRSGQYNEQFF.

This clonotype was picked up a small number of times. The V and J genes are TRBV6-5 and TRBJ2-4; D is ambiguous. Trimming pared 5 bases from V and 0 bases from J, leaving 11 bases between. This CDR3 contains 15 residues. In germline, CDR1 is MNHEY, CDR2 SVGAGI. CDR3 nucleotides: TGTGCCAGCAGTCGTACACGGCTAGCCAAAAACATTCAGTACTTC. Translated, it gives CASSRTRLAKNIQYF.

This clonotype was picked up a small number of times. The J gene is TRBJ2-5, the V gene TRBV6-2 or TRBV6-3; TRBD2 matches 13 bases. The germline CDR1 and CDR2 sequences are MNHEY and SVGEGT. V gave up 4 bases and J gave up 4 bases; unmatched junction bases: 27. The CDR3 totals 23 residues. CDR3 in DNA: TGTGCCAGCAGTTCCCTTTTTCGTAGACTAGCGGGGGGACGACGACTCAAGGGAGAGACCCAGTACTTC. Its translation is CASSSLFRRLAGGRRLKGETQYF.

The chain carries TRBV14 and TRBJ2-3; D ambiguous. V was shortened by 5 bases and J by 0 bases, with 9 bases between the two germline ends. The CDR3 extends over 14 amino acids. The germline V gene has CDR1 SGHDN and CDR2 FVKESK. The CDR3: CASSDYPSTDTQYF. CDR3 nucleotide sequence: TGTGCCAGCAGCGATTACCCTAGCACAGATACGCAGTATTTT.

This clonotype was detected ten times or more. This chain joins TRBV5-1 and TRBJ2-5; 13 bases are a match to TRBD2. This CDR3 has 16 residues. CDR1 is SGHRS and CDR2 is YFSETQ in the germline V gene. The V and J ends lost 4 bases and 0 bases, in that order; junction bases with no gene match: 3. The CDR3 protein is CASSGGTSGDQETQYF. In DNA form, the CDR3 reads TGCGCCAGCAGCGGCGGGACTAGCGGGGACCAAGAGACCCAGTACTTC.

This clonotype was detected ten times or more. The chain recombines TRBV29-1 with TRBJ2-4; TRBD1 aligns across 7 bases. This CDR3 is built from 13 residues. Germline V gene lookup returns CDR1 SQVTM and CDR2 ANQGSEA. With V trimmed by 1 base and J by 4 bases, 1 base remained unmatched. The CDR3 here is CSVEGQGKNIQYF. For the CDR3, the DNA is TGCAGCGTTGAAGGACAGGGAAAAAACATTCAGTACTTC.

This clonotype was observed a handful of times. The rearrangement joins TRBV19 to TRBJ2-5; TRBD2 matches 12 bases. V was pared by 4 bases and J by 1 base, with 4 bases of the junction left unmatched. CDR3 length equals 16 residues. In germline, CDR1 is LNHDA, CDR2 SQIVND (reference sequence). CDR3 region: CASSKLAGGLQETQYF. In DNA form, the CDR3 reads TGTGCCAGTAGTAAGCTAGCGGGGGGGCTCCAAGAGACCCAGTACTTC.

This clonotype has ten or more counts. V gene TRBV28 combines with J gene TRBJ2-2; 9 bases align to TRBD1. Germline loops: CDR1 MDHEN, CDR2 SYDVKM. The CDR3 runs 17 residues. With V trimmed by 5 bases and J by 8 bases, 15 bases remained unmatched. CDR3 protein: CASSRPSSGQGRGELFF. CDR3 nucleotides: TGTGCCAGCAGTAGACCCTCTTCGGGACAGGGACGAGGGGAGCTGTTTTTT.

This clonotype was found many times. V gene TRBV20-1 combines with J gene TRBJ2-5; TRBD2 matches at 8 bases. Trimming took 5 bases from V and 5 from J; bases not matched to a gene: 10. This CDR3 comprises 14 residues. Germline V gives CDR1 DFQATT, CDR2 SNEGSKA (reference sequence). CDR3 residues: CSAPAGGPAETQYF. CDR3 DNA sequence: TGCAGTGCTCCCGCGGGGGGCCCGGCGGAGACCCAGTACTTC.

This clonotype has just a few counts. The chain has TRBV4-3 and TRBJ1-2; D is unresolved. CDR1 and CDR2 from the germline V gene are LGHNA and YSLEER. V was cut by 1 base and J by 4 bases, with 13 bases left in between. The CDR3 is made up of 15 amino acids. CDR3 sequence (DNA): TGCGCCAGCAGCCAAGGGGAGGGCCTTGGCTATGGCTACACCTTC. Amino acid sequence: CASSQGEGLGYGYTF.

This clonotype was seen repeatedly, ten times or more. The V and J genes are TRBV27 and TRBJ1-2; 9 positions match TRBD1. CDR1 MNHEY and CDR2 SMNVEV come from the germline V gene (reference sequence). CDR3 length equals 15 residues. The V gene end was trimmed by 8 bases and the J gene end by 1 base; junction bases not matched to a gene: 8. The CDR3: CASLPGQGLNYGYTF. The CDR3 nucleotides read TGTGCCAGCCTCCCGGGACAGGGCCTTAACTATGGCTACACCTTC.

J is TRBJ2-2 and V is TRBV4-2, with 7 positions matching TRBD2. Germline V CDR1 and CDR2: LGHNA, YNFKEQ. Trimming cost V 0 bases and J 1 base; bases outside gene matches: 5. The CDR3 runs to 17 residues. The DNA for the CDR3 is TGTGCCAGCAGCCAAGATCCCCGCGGGGGGAACACCGGGGAGCTGTTTTTT. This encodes CASSQDPRGGNTGELFF.

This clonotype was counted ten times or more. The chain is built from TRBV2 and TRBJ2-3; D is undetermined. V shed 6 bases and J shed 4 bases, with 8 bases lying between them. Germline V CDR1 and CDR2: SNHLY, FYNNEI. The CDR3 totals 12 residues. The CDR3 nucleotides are TGTGCCAGCAGCCGAGACGCAGATACGCAGTATTTT. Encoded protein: CASSRDADTQYF.